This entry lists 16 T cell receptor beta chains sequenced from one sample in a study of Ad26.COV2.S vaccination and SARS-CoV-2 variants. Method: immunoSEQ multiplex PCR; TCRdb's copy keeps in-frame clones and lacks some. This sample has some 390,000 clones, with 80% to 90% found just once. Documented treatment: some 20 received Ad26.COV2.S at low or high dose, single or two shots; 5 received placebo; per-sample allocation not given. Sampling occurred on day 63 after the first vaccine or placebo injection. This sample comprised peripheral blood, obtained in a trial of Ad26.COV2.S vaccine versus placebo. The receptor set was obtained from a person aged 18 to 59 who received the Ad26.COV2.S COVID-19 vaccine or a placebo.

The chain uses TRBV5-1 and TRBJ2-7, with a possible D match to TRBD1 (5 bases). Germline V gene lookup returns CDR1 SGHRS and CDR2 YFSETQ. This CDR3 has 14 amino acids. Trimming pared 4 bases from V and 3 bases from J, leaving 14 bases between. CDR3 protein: CASSPPTRGYEQYF. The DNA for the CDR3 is TGCGCCAGCAGCCCCCCTACAAGGGGCTACGAGCAGTACTTC.

The CDR3 region is CASSQERGVNYEQYF. The CDR3 nucleotides are TGTGCCAGCAGCCAAGAGCGGGGGGTCAACTACGAGCAGTACTTC. The rearrangement links TRBV5-4 to TRBJ2-7; 9 bases fit TRBD2. Germline V CDR1 and CDR2: SGHNT, YYREEE (reference sequence). Unmatched junction bases numbered 8, after V lost 4 bases and J lost 3 bases. This CDR3 is built from 15 residues. The entire variable domain, with the rest obtained from reference TRBV5-4 and TRBJ2-7, is as follows: ETGVTQSPTHLIKTRGQQVTLRCSSQSGHNTVSWYQQALGQGPQFIFQYYREEENGRGNFPPRFSGLQFPNYSSELNVNALELDDSALYLCASSQERGVNYEQYFGPGTRLTVT.

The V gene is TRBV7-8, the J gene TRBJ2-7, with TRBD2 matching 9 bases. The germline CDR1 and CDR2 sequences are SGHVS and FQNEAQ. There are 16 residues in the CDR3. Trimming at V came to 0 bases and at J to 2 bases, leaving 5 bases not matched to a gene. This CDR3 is CASSLAPLAGPYEQYF. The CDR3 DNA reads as TGTGCCAGCAGCTTAGCGCCACTAGCGGGTCCCTACGAGCAGTACTTC.

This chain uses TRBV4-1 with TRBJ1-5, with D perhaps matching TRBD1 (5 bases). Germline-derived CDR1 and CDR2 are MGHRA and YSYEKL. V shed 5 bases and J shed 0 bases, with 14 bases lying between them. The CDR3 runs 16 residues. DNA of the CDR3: TGCGCCAGCAGCTTAAATGGGGCAGCTAGCAATCAGCCCCAGCATTTT. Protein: CASSLNGAASNQPQHF.

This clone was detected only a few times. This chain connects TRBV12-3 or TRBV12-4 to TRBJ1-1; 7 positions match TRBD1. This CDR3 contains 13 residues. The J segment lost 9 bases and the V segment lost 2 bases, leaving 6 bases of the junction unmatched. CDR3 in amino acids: CASSLRRQGQAFF. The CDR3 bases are TGTGCCAGCAGTTTAAGAAGACAGGGCCAAGCTTTCTTT.

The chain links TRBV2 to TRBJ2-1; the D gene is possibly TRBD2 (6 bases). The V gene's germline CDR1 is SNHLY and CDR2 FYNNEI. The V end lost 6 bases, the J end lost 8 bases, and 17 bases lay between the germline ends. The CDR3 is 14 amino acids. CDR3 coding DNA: TGTGCCAGCAGGGTGGGGGGACCCCGGGATGAGCAGTTCTTC. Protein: CASRVGGPRDEQFF.

The CDR3 nucleotides read TGTGCCAGCAAAAGGTCTTCGGTCAGTACGCAGTATTTT. Protein product: CASKRSSVSTQYF. This chain uses TRBV12-3 or TRBV12-4 with TRBJ2-3, with no clear D. V was shortened by 7 bases and J by 8 bases, with 16 bases between the two germline ends. The CDR3 is 13 amino acids.

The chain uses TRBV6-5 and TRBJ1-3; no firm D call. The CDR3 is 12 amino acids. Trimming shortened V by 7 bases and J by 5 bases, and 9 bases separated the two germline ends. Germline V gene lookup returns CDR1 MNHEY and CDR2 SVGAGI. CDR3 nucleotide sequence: TGTGCCAGCACGTCTTTCCGAAACACCATATATTTT. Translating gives CASTSFRNTIYF.

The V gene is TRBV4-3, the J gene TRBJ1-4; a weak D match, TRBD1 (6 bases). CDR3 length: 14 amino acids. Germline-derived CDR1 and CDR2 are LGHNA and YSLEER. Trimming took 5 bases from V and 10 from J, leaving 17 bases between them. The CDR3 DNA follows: TGCGCCAGCAGCGCAACCCAGGGGTCGGGAAAACTGTTTTTT. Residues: CASSATQGSGKLFF.

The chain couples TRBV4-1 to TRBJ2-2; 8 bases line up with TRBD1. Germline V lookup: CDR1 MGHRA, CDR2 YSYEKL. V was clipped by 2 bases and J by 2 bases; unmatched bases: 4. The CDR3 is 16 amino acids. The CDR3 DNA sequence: TGCGCCAGCAGCCAAAAGGACAGGGTAAACACCGGGGAGCTGTTTTTT. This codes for CASSQKDRVNTGELFF.

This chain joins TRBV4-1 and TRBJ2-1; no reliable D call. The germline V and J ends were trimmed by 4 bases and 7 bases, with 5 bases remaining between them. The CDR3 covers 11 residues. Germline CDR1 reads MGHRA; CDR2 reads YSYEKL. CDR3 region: CASSRENEQFF. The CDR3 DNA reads TGCGCCAGCAGCCGAGAGAATGAGCAGTTCTTC.

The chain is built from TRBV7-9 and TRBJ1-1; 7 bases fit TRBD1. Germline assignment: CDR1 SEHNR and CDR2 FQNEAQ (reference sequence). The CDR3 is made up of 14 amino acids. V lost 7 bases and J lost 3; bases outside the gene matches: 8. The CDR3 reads CASTKGAADTEAFF. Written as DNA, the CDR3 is TGTGCCAGCACCAAGGGGGCTGCGGACACTGAAGCTTTCTTT.

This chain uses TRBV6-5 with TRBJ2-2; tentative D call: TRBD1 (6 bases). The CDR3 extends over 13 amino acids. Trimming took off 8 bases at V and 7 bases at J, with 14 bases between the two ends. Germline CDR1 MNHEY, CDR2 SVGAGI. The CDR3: CASGARGNGELFF. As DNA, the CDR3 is TGTGCCAGCGGAGCGAGGGGGAACGGGGAGCTGTTTTTT.

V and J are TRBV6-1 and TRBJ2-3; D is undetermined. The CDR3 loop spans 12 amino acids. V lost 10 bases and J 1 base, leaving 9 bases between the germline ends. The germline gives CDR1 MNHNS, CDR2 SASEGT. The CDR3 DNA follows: TGTGCCACCTCCGAGGGCACAGATACGCAGTATTTT. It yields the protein CATSEGTDTQYF.

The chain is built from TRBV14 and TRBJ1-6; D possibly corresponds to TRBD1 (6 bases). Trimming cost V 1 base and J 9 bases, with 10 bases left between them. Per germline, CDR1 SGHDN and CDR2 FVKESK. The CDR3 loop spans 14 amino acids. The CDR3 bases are TGTGCCAGCAGCCAAGGCAGGGGTGGTTCACCCCTCCACTTT. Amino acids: CASSQGRGGSPLHF.

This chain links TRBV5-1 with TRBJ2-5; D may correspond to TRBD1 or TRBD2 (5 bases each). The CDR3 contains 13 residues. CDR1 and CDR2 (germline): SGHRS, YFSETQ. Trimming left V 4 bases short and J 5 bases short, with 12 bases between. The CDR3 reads CASSPPGRETQYF. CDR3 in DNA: TGCGCCAGCAGCCCACCGGGGCGGGAGACCCAGTACTTC.